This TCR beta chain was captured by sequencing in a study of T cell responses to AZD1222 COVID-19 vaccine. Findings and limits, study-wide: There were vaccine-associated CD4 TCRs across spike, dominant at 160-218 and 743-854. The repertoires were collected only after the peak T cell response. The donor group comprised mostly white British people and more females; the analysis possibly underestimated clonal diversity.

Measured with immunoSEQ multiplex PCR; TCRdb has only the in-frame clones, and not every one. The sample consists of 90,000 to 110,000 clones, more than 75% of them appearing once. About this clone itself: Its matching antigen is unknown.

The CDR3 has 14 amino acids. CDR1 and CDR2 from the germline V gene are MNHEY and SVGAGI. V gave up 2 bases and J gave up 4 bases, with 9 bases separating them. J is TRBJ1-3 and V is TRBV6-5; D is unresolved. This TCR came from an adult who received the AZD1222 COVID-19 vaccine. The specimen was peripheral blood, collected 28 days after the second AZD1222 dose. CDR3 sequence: CASSYPGRGNTIYF. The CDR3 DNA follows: TGTGCCAGCAGTTACCCTGGCCGGGGAAACACCATATATTTT.